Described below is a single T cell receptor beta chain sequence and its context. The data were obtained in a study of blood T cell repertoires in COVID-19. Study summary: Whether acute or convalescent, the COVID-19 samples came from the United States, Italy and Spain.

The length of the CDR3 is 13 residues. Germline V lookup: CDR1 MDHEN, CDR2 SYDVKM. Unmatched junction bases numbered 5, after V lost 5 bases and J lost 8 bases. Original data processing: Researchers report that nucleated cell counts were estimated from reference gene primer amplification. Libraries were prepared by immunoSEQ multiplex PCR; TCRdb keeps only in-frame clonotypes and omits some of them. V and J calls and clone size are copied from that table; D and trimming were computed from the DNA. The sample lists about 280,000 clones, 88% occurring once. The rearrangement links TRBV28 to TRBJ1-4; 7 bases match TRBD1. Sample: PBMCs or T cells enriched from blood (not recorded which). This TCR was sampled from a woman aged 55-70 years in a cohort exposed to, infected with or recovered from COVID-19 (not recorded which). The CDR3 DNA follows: TGTGCCAGCAGTGTCGGGACAGACGAAAAACTGTTTTTT. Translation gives CASSVGTDEKLFF.